The 21 T cell receptor beta chains reported below all come from one sample, sequenced in a study of CD8+CD57+ T cells in acquired aplastic anemia. Investigators profiled TCR beta VDJ and CDR3 from genomic DNA template. TCRdb re-analysed the reads in MiXCR, keeping a single row per CDR3 protein. The sample contains approximately 170,000 distinct CDR3 sequences, over 40% of which appear only once. By flow cytometry, patients selected for sequencing had shown an expansion of CD8+CD57+ cells. Sequencing was done on a sample of sorted CD4+, CD8+, or CD8+CD57+ T cells (not recorded which) from PBMCs. The receptors were gathered from a human donor with aplastic anemia.

In its sample, this clonotype was seen many times. The genes are TRBV11-2 and TRBJ2-7; D is uncertain. CDR1 is SGHAT and CDR2 is FQNNGV in the germline V gene. The CDR3 runs to 14 residues. V dropped 8 bases and J dropped 0 bases, with 14 bases sitting between them. The CDR3 reads CASRFDGFSYEQYV. CDR3 DNA: TGTGCCAGCCGATTCGATGGGTTCTCCTACGAGCAGTACGTC.

The chain couples TRBV29-1 to TRBJ2-7; D not resolved. The CDR3 has 14 amino acids. In germline, CDR1 is SQVTM, CDR2 ANQGSEA. Trimming removed 0 bases at V and 6 bases at J, with 15 bases between. The CDR3 nucleotides read TGCAGCGTTGAAGATCCCAGCCAGATTTCCGAGCAGTACTTC. Encoded protein: CSVEDPSQISEQYF.

The rearrangement links TRBV10-1 to TRBJ1-5, with D hard to call. V lost 6 bases to trimming and J lost 1 base, with 13 bases between them. Germline-derived CDR1 and CDR2 are WNHNN and SYGVQD (reference sequence). This CDR3 spans 15 amino acids. The CDR3 protein is CASSQILRSNQPQHF. CDR3 nucleotides: TGCGCCAGCAGCCAGATTCTTAGGAGCAATCAGCCCCAGCATTTT.

To note about this clonotype: This sequence may be a read error, since a much larger clone differs from it by one base. The rearrangement links TRBV7-3 to TRBJ2-2, with 10 bases that match TRBD2. Germline V CDR1 and CDR2: SGHTA, FQGTGA. There are 16 residues in the CDR3. CDR3 coding DNA: TGTGCCGGCAGCCCGCTAGCGGGAGTAGGGACCGGGGAGCTGTTTTTT. The encoded protein is CAGSPLAGVGTGELFF.

This clonotype has just a few counts. The rearrangement uses TRBV29-1 and TRBJ2-1; 8 nucleotides align to TRBD2. CDR1 and CDR2 from the germline V gene are SQVTM and ANQGSEA. CDR3 length: 14 amino acids. V dropped 6 bases and J dropped 12; count of bases not matched to a gene: 16. Here the CDR3 reads CSVSRAGGTDTQFF. DNA for the CDR3: TGCAGCGTCTCAAGGGCGGGGGGTACAGATACGCAGTTCTTC.

This clonotype was counted only a few times. The chain carries TRBV29-1 and TRBJ1-1, with D maybe TRBD1 (5 bases). V was clipped by 7 bases and J by 3 bases, with 18 bases between them. The CDR3 runs 14 residues. Germline CDR1 SQVTM, CDR2 ANQGSEA. CDR3 bases: TGCAGCGCGAAAACGGGGGAAGTATACACTGAAGCTTTCTTT. This sequence encodes CSAKTGEVYTEAFF.

As for this clonotype: At one boundary the junction diverges from the germline segment, which might be a read error. This chain uses TRBV25-1 with TRBJ2-7; possible D gene TRBD2, 5 bases. The germline gives CDR1 MGHDK, CDR2 SYGVNS. CDR3 length: 14 residues. CDR3: CASSYGNAGGERYF. CDR3 nucleotides: TGTGCCAGCAGTTACGGGAATGCTGGAGGCGAGCGGTACTTC.

This clonotype was observed at least ten times. This sequence joins TRBV6-5 and TRBJ1-3; maybe TRBD1 (5 bases). Germline CDR1 is MNHEY and CDR2 is SVGAGI. Trimming took off 2 bases at V and 2 bases at J, with 7 bases between the two ends. The CDR3 sequence is 14 residues long. The DNA for the CDR3 is TGTGCCAGCAGTTACGGGGGGGCTGGAAACACCATATATTTT. Translation gives CASSYGGAGNTIYF.

This chain uses TRBV7-2 with TRBJ2-5; TRBD1 agrees at 10 bases. CDR1 and CDR2 (germline): SGHTA, FQGNSA. The trim removed 1 base at V and 4 bases at J, leaving 9 bases unmatched. This CDR3 is built from 17 residues. CDR3 residues: CASSLVVWGQGRETQYF. In nucleotides, the CDR3 is TGTGCCAGCAGCTTAGTGGTGTGGGGACAGGGGAGAGAGACCCAGTACTTC.

The chain carries TRBV29-1 and TRBJ2-7; TRBD2 agrees at 9 bases. J lost 4 bases, V lost 0 bases, and 7 bases had no gene match. Germline loops: CDR1 SQVTM, CDR2 ANQGSEA. CDR3 length: 15 residues. The CDR3 reads CSVEDRAGGVYEQYF. DNA for the CDR3: TGCAGCGTTGAAGATCGAGCGGGAGGCGTGTACGAGCAGTACTTC.

Many counts were recorded for this clonotype. V gene TRBV7-6 combines with J gene TRBJ1-1, with TRBD1 as a possible D gene (5 bases). Trimming stripped 5 bases from V and 0 bases from J, with 16 bases between. The germline gives CDR1 SGHVS, CDR2 FNYEAQ. CDR3 size: 16 residues. The CDR3 sequence: CASSQRAGRVNTEAFF. CDR3 coding DNA: TGTGCCAGCAGCCAGAGGGCAGGGAGGGTGAACACTGAAGCTTTCTTT.

This clonotype was picked up many times. CDR3: CASTTGQTGNTIYF. Written as DNA, the CDR3 is TGTGCCAGTACCACAGGACAGACTGGAAACACCATATATTTT. The V gene is TRBV19, the J gene TRBJ1-3, with a weak D call TRBD1 (6 bases). V lost 7 bases and J lost 2, with 12 bases in between. The length of the CDR3 is 14 residues. The V gene's germline CDR1 is LNHDA and CDR2 SQIVND (reference sequence).

This chain connects TRBV20-1 to TRBJ1-3; tentatively, D is TRBD1 (6 bases). The CDR3 extends over 13 amino acids. Germline V lookup: CDR1 DFQATT, CDR2 SNEGSKA (reference sequence). The V end was cut by 5 bases, the J end by 10 bases, with 18 bases between. The CDR3 nucleotides read TGCAGTGCTGGGCAGGGGCCGGGGGGAACCATATATTTT. Amino acid sequence: CSAGQGPGGTIYF.

The J gene is TRBJ1-5, the V gene TRBV20-1, with TRBD1 matching 9 bases. Germline CDR1 and CDR2: DFQATT and SNEGSKA (reference sequence). The CDR3 covers 15 residues. Germline trimming cut 8 bases from V and 2 bases from J; bases unmatched to any gene: 10. The CDR3 loop is CSTPDRGGGNQPQHF. Here the CDR3 DNA reads TGCAGTACCCCGGACAGGGGTGGGGGCAATCAGCCCCAGCATTTT.

The genes are TRBV7-2 and TRBJ2-5; D uncertain. The length of the CDR3 is 13 residues. Germline assignment: CDR1 SGHTA and CDR2 FQGNSA. Trimming took off 1 base at V and 5 bases at J, with 8 bases between the two ends. Here the CDR3 DNA reads TGTGCCAGCAGCTTAGTAGGGTTGGAGACCCAGTACTTC. Translating it yields CASSLVGLETQYF. Variable domain in full (rest from reference TRBV7-2 and TRBJ2-5): GAGVSQSPSNKVTEKGKDVELRCDPISGHTALYWYRQSLGQGLEFLIYFQGNSAPDKSGLPSDRFSAERTGGSVSTLTIQRTQQEDSAVYLCASSLVGLETQYFGPGTRLLVL.

This clonotype was recorded at least ten times. The chain couples TRBV29-1 to TRBJ2-5; possible D gene TRBD1, 7 bases. Deletions cut 4 bases from V and 4 bases from J, with 16 bases between. Germline V gene data show CDR1 as SQVTM and CDR2 as ANQGSEA. The CDR3 consists of 14 residues. The CDR3 DNA is TGCAGCGTTGGGAGAGGGCAGGGGGGAGAGACCCAGTACTTC. As protein: CSVGRGQGGETQYF.

The rearrangement uses TRBV6-2 or TRBV6-3 and TRBJ2-5, with 7 positions matching TRBD1. The CDR3 is 15 amino acids. V lost 7 bases to trimming and J lost 5 bases; unmatched junction nucleotides: 13. CDR1 and CDR2 from the germline V gene are MNHEY and SVGEGT. CDR3 DNA: TGTGCCAGCAACCCAGAGACAGGGCATGGGGAGACCCAGTACTTC. Translation gives CASNPETGHGETQYF.

As for this clonotype: One base away lies a much larger clone, so this may be a sequencing read error. This likely comes from a read error, as the CDR3 has no conserved phenylalanine or tryptophan at its end. This chain joins TRBV5-1 and TRBJ2-5, with D unclear. Trimming took 1 base from V and 2 from J, leaving 9 bases between them. The CDR3 covers 14 residues. In germline, CDR1 is SGHRS, CDR2 YFSETQ. For the CDR3, the DNA is TGCGCCAGCAGCTTGAATACAGCACAAGAGACCCAGTACTCC. It yields the protein CASSLNTAQETQYS.

The J gene is TRBJ2-3, the V gene TRBV10-3; D is perhaps TRBD1 (5 bases). Germline V lookup: CDR1 ENHRY, CDR2 SYGVKD. Trimming took 6 bases from V and 0 from J, leaving 7 bases between them. This CDR3 spans 13 amino acids. CDR3 nucleotides: TGTGCCATCAGAAGGGGTAGCACAGATACGCAGTATTTT. Protein: CAIRRGSTDTQYF.

This clonotype was seen many times. The chain joins TRBV5-4 to TRBJ1-1; 8 bases map to TRBD1. The germline CDR1 and CDR2 sequences are SGHNT and YYREEE (reference sequence). The CDR3 is made up of 14 amino acids. V gave up 5 bases and J gave up 1 base; unmatched junction bases: 4. CDR3 sequence: CASRPDRGNTEAFF. The DNA of the CDR3 is TGTGCCAGCAGACCTGACAGGGGGAACACTGAAGCTTTCTTT.

The V call is TRBV10-3, the J call TRBJ1-1, with D uncertain. The V end was cut by 5 bases, the J end by 1 base, with 5 bases between. This CDR3 has 12 amino acids. In germline, CDR1 is ENHRY, CDR2 SYGVKD. CDR3 residues: CAISPPNTEAFF. The CDR3 DNA reads as TGTGCCATCAGTCCCCCGAACACTGAAGCTTTCTTT.